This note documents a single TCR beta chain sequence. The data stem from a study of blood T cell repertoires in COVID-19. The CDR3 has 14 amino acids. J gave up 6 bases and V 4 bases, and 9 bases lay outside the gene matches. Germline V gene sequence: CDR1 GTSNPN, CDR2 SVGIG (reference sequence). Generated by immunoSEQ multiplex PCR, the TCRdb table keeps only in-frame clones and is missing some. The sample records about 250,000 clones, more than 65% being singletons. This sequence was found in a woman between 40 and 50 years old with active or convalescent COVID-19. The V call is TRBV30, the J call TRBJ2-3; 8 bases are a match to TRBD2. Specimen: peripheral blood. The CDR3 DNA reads TGTGCCTGGACCCCCGGGGGGGCAGGGGATACGCAGTATTTT. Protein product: CAWTPGGAGDTQYF.